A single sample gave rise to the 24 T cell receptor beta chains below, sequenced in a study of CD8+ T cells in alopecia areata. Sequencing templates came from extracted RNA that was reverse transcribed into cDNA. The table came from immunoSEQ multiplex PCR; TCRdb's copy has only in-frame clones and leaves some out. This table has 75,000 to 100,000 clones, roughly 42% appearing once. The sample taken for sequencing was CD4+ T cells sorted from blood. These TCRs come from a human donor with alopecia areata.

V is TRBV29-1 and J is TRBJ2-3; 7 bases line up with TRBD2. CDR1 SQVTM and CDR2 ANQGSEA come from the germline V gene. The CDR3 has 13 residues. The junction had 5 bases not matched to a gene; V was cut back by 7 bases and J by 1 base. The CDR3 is CSALLAGTDTQYF. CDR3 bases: TGCAGCGCCCTTCTAGCGGGCACAGATACGCAGTATTTT.

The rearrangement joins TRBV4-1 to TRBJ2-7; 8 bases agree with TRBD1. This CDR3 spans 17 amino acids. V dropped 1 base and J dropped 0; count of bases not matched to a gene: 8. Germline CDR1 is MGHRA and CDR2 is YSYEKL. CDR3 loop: CASSQVPGTGISYEQYF. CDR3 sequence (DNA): TGCGCCAGCAGCCAAGTCCCCGGGACAGGTATCTCCTACGAGCAGTACTTC.

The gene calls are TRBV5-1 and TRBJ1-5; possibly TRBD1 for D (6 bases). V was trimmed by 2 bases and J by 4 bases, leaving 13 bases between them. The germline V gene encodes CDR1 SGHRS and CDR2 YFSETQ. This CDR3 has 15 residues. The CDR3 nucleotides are TGCGCCAGCAGCTTTGACGGACAGTTAAATCAGCCCCAGCATTTT. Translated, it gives CASSFDGQLNQPQHF.

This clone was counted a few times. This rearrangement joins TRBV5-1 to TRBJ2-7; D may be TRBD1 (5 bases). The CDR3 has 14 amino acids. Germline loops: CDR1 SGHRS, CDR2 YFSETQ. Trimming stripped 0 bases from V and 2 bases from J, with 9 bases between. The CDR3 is CASSLARTTYEQYF. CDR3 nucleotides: TGCGCCAGCAGCTTGGCACGGACAACCTACGAGCAGTACTTC. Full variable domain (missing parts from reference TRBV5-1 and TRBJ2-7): KAGVTQTPRYLIKTRGQQVTLSCSPISGHRSVSWYQQTPGQGLQFLFEYFSETQRNKGNFPGRFSGRQFSNSRSEMNVSTLELGDSALYLCASSLARTTYEQYFGPGTRLTVT.

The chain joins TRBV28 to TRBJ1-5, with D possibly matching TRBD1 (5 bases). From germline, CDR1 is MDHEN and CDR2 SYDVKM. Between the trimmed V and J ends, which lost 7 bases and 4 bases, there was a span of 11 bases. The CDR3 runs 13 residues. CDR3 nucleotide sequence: TGTGCCAGCATTCGTGGGGGGAATCAGCCCCAGCATTTT. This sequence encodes CASIRGGNQPQHF.

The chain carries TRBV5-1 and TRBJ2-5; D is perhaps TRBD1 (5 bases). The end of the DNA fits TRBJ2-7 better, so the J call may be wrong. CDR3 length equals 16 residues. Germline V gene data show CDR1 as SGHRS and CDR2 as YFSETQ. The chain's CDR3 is CASRPTLTAVTYEQYF. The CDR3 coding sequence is TGCGCCAGCAGGCCCACCTTGACAGCTGTCACCTACGAGCAGTACTTC.

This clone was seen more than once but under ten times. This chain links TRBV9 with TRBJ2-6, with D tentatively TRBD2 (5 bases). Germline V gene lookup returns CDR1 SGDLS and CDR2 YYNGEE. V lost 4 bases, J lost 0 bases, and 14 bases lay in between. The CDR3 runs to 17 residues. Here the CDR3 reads CASSPSVGSSGANVLTF. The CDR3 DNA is TGTGCCAGCAGCCCATCGGTTGGGAGCTCTGGGGCCAACGTCCTGACTTTC.

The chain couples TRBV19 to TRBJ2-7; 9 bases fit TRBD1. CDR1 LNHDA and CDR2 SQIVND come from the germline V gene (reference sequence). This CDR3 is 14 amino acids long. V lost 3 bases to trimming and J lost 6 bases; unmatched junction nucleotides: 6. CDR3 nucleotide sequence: TGTGCCAGTAGTATTGGACAGGGGCATGGCGAGCAGTACTTC. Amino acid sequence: CASSIGQGHGEQYF.

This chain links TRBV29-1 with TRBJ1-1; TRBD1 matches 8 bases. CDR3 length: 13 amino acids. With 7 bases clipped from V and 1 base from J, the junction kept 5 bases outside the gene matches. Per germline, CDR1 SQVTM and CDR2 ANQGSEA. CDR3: CSALGQANTEAFF. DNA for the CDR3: TGCAGCGCCCTGGGACAGGCGAACACTGAAGCTTTCTTT.

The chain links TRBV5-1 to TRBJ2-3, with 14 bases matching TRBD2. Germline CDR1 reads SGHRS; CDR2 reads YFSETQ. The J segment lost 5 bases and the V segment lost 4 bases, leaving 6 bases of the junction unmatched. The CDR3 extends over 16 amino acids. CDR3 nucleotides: TGCGCCAGCAGCCCGACTAGCGGGGGGGCAAGAGATACGCAGTATTTT. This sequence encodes CASSPTSGGARDTQYF. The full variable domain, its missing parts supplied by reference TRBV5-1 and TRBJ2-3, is KAGVTQTPRYLIKTRGQQVTLSCSPISGHRSVSWYQQTPGQGLQFLFEYFSETQRNKGNFPGRFSGRQFSNSRSEMNVSTLELGDSALYLCASSPTSGGARDTQYFGPGTRLTVL.

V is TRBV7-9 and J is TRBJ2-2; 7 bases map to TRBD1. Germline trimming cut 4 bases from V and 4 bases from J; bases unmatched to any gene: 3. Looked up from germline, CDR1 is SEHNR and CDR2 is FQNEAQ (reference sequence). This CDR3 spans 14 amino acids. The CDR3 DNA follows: TGTGCCAGCAGCTACGGACAGGTCACCGGGGAGCTGTTTTTT. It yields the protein CASSYGQVTGELFF.

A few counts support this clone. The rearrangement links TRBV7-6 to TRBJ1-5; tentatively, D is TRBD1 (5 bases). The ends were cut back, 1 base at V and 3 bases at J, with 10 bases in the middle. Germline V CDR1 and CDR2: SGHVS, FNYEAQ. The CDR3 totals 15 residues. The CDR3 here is CASSLDQGFNQPQHF. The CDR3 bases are TGTGCCAGCAGCTTAGATCAGGGCTTCAATCAGCCCCAGCATTTT.

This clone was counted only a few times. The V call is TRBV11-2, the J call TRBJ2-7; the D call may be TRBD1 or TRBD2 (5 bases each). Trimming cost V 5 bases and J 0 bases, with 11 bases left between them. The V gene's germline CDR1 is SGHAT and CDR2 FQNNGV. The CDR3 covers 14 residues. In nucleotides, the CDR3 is TGTGCCAGCAGCGAGGGACCAACCTCCTACGAGCAGTACTTC. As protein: CASSEGPTSYEQYF. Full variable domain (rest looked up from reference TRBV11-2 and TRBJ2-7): EAGVAQSPRYKIIEKRQSVAFWCNPISGHATLYWYQQILGQGPKLLIQFQNNGVVDDSQLPKDRFSAERLKGVDSTLKIQPAKLEDSAVYLCASSEGPTSYEQYFGPGTRLTVT.

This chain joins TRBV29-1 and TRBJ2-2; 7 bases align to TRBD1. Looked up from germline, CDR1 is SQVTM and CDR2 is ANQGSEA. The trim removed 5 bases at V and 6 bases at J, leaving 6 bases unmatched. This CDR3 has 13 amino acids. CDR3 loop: CSVSQGFAGELFF. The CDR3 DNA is TGCAGCGTTTCACAGGGGTTTGCCGGGGAGCTGTTTTTT.

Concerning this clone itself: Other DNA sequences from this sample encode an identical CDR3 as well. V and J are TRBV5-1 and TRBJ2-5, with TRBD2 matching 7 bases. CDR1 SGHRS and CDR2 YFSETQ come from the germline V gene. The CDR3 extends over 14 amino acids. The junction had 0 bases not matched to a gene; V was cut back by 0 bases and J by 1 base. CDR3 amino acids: CASSLAGGQETQYF. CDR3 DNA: TGCGCCAGCAGCTTGGCGGGGGGCCAAGAGACCCAGTACTTC.

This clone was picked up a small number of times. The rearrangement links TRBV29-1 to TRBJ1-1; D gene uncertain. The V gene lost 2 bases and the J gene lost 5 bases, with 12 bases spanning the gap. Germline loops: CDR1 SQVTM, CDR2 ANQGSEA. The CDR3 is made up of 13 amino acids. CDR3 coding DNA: TGCAGCGTTGAAAAGGTTGGAGGAACTGAAGCTTTCTTT. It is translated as CSVEKVGGTEAFF.

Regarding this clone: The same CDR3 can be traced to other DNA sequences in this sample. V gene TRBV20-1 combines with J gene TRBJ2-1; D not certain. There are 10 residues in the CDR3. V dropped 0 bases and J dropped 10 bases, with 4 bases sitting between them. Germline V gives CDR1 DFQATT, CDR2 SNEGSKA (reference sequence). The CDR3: CSARDEEQFF. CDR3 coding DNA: TGCAGTGCTAGAGATGAGGAGCAGTTCTTC.

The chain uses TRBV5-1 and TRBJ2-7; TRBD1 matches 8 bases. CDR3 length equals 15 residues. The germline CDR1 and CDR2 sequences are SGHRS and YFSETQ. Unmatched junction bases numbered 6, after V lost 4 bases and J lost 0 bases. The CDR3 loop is CASSIDRGPSYEQYF. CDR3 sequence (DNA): TGCGCCAGCAGCATCGACAGGGGACCCTCCTACGAGCAGTACTTC. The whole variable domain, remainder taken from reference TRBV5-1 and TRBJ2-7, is KAGVTQTPRYLIKTRGQQVTLSCSPISGHRSVSWYQQTPGQGLQFLFEYFSETQRNKGNFPGRFSGRQFSNSRSEMNVSTLELGDSALYLCASSIDRGPSYEQYFGPGTRLTVT.

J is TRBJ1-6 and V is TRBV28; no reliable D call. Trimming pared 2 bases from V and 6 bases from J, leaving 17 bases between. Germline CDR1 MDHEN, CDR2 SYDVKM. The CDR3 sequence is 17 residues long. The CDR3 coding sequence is TGTGCCAGCAGTTTAGTCCGCGGGCCCAAGCTTAATTCACCCCTCCACTTT. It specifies CASSLVRGPKLNSPLHF. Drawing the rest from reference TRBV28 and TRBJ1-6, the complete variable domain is DVKVTQSSRYLVKRTGEKVFLECVQDMDHENMFWYRQDPGLGLRLIYFSYDVKMKEKGDIPEGYSVSREKKERFSLILESASTNQTSMYLCASSLVRGPKLNSPLHFGNGTRLTVT.

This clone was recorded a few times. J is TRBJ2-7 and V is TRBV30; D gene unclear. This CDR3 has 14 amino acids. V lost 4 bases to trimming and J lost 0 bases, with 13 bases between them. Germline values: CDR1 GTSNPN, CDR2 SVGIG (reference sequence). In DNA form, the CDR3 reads TGTGCCTGGAATCCAGGTGGACGCTCCTACGAGCAGTACTTC. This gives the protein CAWNPGGRSYEQYF.

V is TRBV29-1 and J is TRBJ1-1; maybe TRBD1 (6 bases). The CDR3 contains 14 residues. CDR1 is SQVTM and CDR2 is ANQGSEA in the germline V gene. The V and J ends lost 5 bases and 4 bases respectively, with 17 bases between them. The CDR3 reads CSVFEGRGRTEAFF. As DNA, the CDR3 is TGCAGCGTTTTTGAGGGGCGGGGGCGCACTGAAGCTTTCTTT.

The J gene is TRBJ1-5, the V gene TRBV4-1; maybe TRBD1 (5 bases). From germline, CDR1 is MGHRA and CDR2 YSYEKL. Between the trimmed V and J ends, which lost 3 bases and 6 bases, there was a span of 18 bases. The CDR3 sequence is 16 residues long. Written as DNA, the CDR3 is TGCGCCAGCAGCCAGGCGTGGGGCGTAGGGAGTCAGCCCCAGCATTTT. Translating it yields CASSQAWGVGSQPQHF.

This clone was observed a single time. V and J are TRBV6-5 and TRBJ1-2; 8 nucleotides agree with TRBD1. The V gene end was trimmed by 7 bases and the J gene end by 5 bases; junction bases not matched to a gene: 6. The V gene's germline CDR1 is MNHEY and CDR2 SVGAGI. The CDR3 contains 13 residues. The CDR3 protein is CASKDRDRYGYTF. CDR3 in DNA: TGTGCCAGCAAGGACAGGGACCGGTATGGCTACACCTTC.

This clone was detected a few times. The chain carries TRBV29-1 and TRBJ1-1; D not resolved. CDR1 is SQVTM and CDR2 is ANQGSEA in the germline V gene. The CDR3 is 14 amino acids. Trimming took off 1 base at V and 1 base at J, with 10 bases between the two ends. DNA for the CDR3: TGCAGCGTTGAAGCTGTCTTCGGGAACACTGAAGCTTTCTTT. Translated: CSVEAVFGNTEAFF.